A single sample gave rise to the 12 T cell receptor beta chains below, sequenced in a study of shared clonotypes between healthy human individuals. CD45RO-negative, CCR7-positively selected cells formed the naive CD8 fraction, excluding terminally differentiated effector memory CD45RA+ cells. Clones were read by immunoSEQ multiplex PCR, and TCRdb kept only the in-frame ones, dropping some. The sample records millions of clones, approximately 95% being singletons. Sequencing was done on a sample of naive CD8+ T cells sorted from blood. The receptors stem from a young man in good health.

This chain links TRBV5-8 with TRBJ1-1; the match to TRBD1 covers 7 bases. This CDR3 comprises 13 residues. Per germline, CDR1 SGHTS and CDR2 YDEGEE. V shed 3 bases, J shed 5 bases, and the junction held 4 bases outside the gene matches. The CDR3 bases are TGTGCCAGCAGCTGGAACAGGGGTACTGAAGCTTTCTTT. Residues: CASSWNRGTEAFF.

Comment on this clone: Germline and junction disagree at one end, which may indicate a read error. V gene TRBV10-3 combines with J gene TRBJ2-2; a possible D gene is TRBD1 (6 bases). The CDR3 is made up of 17 amino acids. Germline V lookup: CDR1 ENHRY, CDR2 SYGVKD. Here the CDR3 DNA reads TGTACCATCAGTGGGCAGCCGGGACAACCGAACACCGGGGAGCTGTTTTTT. Protein: CTISGQPGQPNTGELFF.

The rearrangement joins TRBV27 to TRBJ2-1, with D perhaps TRBD1 or TRBD2 (5 bases each). Germline V gene sequence: CDR1 MNHEY, CDR2 SMNVEV (reference sequence). Between the trimmed V and J ends, which lost 3 bases and 3 bases, there was a span of 9 bases. The CDR3 length is 14 residues. This CDR3 is CASSFPGHYNEQFF. Written as DNA, the CDR3 is TGTGCCAGCAGTTTTCCGGGGCACTACAATGAGCAGTTCTTC.

J is TRBJ2-7 and V is TRBV6-5; perhaps D is TRBD1 or TRBD2 (5 bases each). The CDR3 spans 14 residues. CDR1 and CDR2 (germline): MNHEY, SVGAGI. The V and J ends lost 5 bases and 3 bases respectively, with 14 bases between them. Written as DNA, the CDR3 is TGTGCCAGCAGTCCGGGGCTAGGATACTACGAGCAGTACTTC. Its protein product is CASSPGLGYYEQYF.

V usage is TRBV7-9 and J usage is TRBJ2-7, with 8 bases matching TRBD2. The CDR3 loop spans 15 amino acids. The germline V gene has CDR1 SEHNR and CDR2 FQNEAQ (reference sequence). V lost 0 bases to trimming and J lost 9 bases; unmatched junction nucleotides: 10. CDR3: CASSLANSGTPRQYF. The CDR3 DNA reads as TGTGCCAGCAGCTTAGCGAATAGCGGGACGCCCCGGCAGTACTTC. The entire variable domain, with the rest obtained from reference TRBV7-9 and TRBJ2-7, is as follows: DTGVSQNPRHKITKRGQNVTFRCDPISEHNRLYWYRQTLGQGPEFLTYFQNEAQLEKSRLLSDRFSAERPKGSFSTLEIQRTEQGDSAMYLCASSLANSGTPRQYFGPGTRLTVT.

The chain couples TRBV4-1 to TRBJ2-5, with TRBD2 matching over 9 bases. Germline V CDR1 and CDR2: MGHRA, YSYEKL. This CDR3 spans 15 amino acids. V was clipped by 5 bases and J by 0 bases; unmatched bases: 4. The CDR3 region is CASSYSGGNQETQYF. CDR3 DNA sequence: TGCGCCAGCAGCTACAGCGGGGGGAACCAAGAGACCCAGTACTTC.

The chain uses TRBV19 and TRBJ1-5, with D hard to call. V lost 3 bases and J 1 base, leaving 10 bases between the germline ends. Germline V CDR1 and CDR2: LNHDA, SQIVND (reference sequence). The CDR3 runs to 15 residues. CDR3 amino acids: CASSIGQSSNQPQHF. CDR3 nucleotide sequence: TGTGCCAGTAGTATTGGGCAGTCAAGCAATCAGCCCCAGCATTTT.

The chain uses TRBV5-4 and TRBJ2-5; TRBD1 is a possible D gene (6 bases). This CDR3 contains 14 residues. Trimming left V 4 bases short and J 2 bases short, with 12 bases between. Germline lookup yields CDR1 SGHNT and CDR2 YYREEE (reference sequence). The CDR3 nucleotides read TGTGCCAGCAGCATCAGGGGTTGGCAAGAGACCCAGTACTTC. The encoded protein is CASSIRGWQETQYF.

The count of this clone is one. This chain links TRBV7-9 with TRBJ2-1; no clear D. This CDR3 is 13 amino acids long. Trimming removed 10 bases from V and 6 bases from J, with 16 bases in between. Germline V CDR1 and CDR2: SEHNR, FQNEAQ (reference sequence). The CDR3: CAISIRVPNEQFF. In DNA form, the CDR3 reads TGTGCCATCTCCATCCGGGTTCCCAATGAGCAGTTCTTC.

Remarks on this clone: The same CDR3 can be traced to other DNA sequences in this sample. The rearrangement links TRBV28 to TRBJ2-7; TRBD2 is a possible D gene (6 bases). The CDR3 loop spans 14 amino acids. V gave up 1 base and J gave up 3 bases, with 10 bases separating them. The V gene's germline CDR1 is MDHEN and CDR2 SYDVKM. The CDR3 is CASSLFGGVYEQYF. CDR3 DNA sequence: TGTGCCAGCAGTTTATTTGGAGGGGTCTACGAGCAGTACTTC.

The gene calls are TRBV2 and TRBJ1-3; TRBD1 is a possible D gene (5 bases). The germline V and J ends were trimmed by 2 bases and 2 bases, with 10 bases remaining between them. The germline CDR1 and CDR2 sequences are SNHLY and FYNNEI. This CDR3 is 15 amino acids long. CDR3 region: CASSEMGEAGNTIYF. The CDR3 bases are TGTGCCAGCAGTGAAATGGGGGAGGCTGGAAACACCATATATTTT.

The rearrangement uses TRBV1 and TRBJ2-5; TRBD2 is taken as the D call from the table, unchecked against the DNA. TRBV1 counts as a pseudogene. The CDR3 has 9 amino acids. Here the CDR3 reads CSARETQYF. The CDR3 DNA reads TGCTCGGCTAGGGAGACCCAGTACTTC.